A selection of T cell receptor beta chains follows, all from one sample in a study of shared clonotypes between healthy human individuals. Assay used: immunoSEQ multiplex PCR; TCRdb lists only in-frame clones, some missing. The data contain 2 million to 3 million clones, approximately 93% of them singletons. The sample consisted of naive CD4+ T cells from PBMCs. The source of these receptors is a young man in good health. Some clones in this sample may be carry-over from other donors' samples. Both conserved end residues are part of each CDR3. A D gene is named only where the DNA matches it firmly. Rows may omit the clone size; those that give it use once, few, many or a size class.

D gene | J gene | clone size | V gene | CDR3 DNA | CDR3 protein
TRBD1 | TRBJ2-7 | - | TRBV27 | TGTGCCAGCAGTTCCCCGGGACAGGTTCAATCTCTCGGCGAGCAGTACTTC | CASSSPGQVQSLGEQYF
TRBD2 | TRBJ2-3 | - | TRBV9 | TGTGCCAGCAGCTTAGCGGGAAGCACAGATACGCAGTATTTT | CASSLAGSTDTQYF
- | TRBJ2-7 | - | TRBV6-5 | TGTGCCAGCGGTCGTGGGGCGAGCGAGCAGTACTTC | CASGRGASEQYF
- | TRBJ1-4 | - | TRBV5-1 | TGCGCCAGCACCCGAGGGACATCGAATGAAAAACTGTTTTTT | CASTRGTSNEKLFF
- | TRBJ1-4 | - | TRBV28 | TGTGCCAGCAGTTTCGGACCGGGAAAACTGTTTTTT | CASSFGPGKLFF
- | TRBJ2-1 | - | TRBV7-2 | TGTGCCAGCAGCGACCGGGTCGAGCAGTTCTTC | CASSDRVEQFF
- | TRBJ2-2 | - | TRBV6-5 | TGTGCCAGCAGGTTGACAGGACCAAACACCGGGGAGCTGTTTTTT | CASRLTGPNTGELFF
- | TRBJ1-1 | once | TRBV27 | TGTGCCAGCAGCCGGGCGCAGGTCATCAAGGGGGTTGGTGAAGCTTTCTTT | CASSRAQVIKGVGEAFF
- | TRBJ2-3 | once | TRBV11-2 | TGTGCCAGCAGCTTAATGGACCTAGATACGCAGTATTTT | CASSLMDLDTQYF
- | TRBJ2-7 | - | TRBV28 | TGTGCCAGCAGTTCCGGACTGGGGAACGAGCAGTACTTC | CASSSGLGNEQYF
- | TRBJ1-1 | - | TRBV28 | TGTGCCAGCAGTTTCGGCGGGGCCGGGAACACTGAAGCTTTCTTT | CASSFGGAGNTEAFF
TRBD2 | TRBJ2-7 | - | TRBV6-1 | TGTGCCAGCAGTGTCACTAGCGGCTCCTACGAGCAGTACTTC | CASSVTSGSYEQYF
- | TRBJ2-2 | - | TRBV6-5 | TGTGCCAGCAGGCGCCGGGACAATAACACCGGGGAGCTGTTTTTT | CASRRRDNNTGELFF
- | TRBJ1-2 | - | TRBV5-8 | TGTGCCAGCAGCTGGGGGACGGTTAGGTATGGCTACACCTTC | CASSWGTVRYGYTF
- | TRBJ1-1 | once | TRBV6-6 | TGTGCCAGCAGTTACCCCGAGACAGGCTACACTGAAGCTTTCTTT | CASSYPETGYTEAFF
- | TRBJ1-1 | - | TRBV10-3 | TGTGCCATCTTTGGGGGGGGCACTGGGACTGAAGCTTTCTTT | CAIFGGGTGTEAFF
TRBD2 | TRBJ2-1 | once | TRBV7-2 | TGTGCCAGCAGCTTAGCGCTTAGCGGGAGTATTAATGAGCAGTTCTTC | CASSLALSGSINEQFF
TRBD2 | TRBJ2-2 | - | TRBV4-2 | TGTGCCAGCAGCTCTCGTCCCGGGACTAGCGGGGGTAACACCGGGGAGCTGTTTTTT | CASSSRPGTSGGNTGELFF
- | TRBJ2-1 | - | TRBV6-5 | TGTGCCAGCAGTCTTGGACCCGGTGATGAGCAGTTCTTC | CASSLGPGDEQFF
- | TRBJ2-3 | - | TRBV7-3 | TGTGCCAGCAGCTTAATTGGGAGCGGGAGCACAGATACGCAGTATTTT | CASSLIGSGSTDTQYF
- | TRBJ2-1 | - | TRBV28 | TGTGCCAGCAGCGGATTGGGCAATGAGCAGTTCTTC | CASSGLGNEQFF
- | TRBJ2-5 | - | TRBV5-1 | TGCGCCAGCAGCTTGGGACCGTACCAAGAGACCCAGTACTTC | CASSLGPYQETQYF
- | TRBJ1-1 | - | TRBV5-1 | TGCGCCAGCAGCTTAGGACAGTCACTCCTTAGGAACACTGAAGCTTTCTTT | CASSLGQSLLRNTEAFF
- | TRBJ2-3 | - | TRBV30 | TGTGCCTGGAGTGTCGTTCGGGAGCTGGCAGGGACTCATTTT | CAWSVVRELAGTHF
TRBD1 | TRBJ1-1 | once | TRBV27 | TGTGCCAGCAGTTTAAAAGGGGGCGGTCTGAACACTGAAGCTTTCTTT | CASSLKGGGLNTEAFF
TRBD2 | TRBJ2-1 | - | TRBV14 | TGTGCCAGCAGCCCCTTTCGGCGGGCTAGCGGGAGGGTGATGCCCTACAATGAGCAGTTCTTC | CASSPFRRASGRVMPYNEQFF
- | TRBJ2-7 | - | TRBV2 | TGTGCCAGCGCACTAACCCCCTACGAGCAGTACTTC | CASALTPYEQYF
TRBD1 | TRBJ1-4 | - | TRBV7-2 | TGTGCCAGCAGCGTGTACAGGGGGGAAAAACTGTTTTTT | CASSVYRGEKLFF
- | TRBJ1-3 | - | TRBV6-5 | TGTGCCAGCAGTTTAAGGGGAGCCGGAAACACCATATATTTT | CASSLRGAGNTIYF
TRBD1 | TRBJ2-7 | - | TRBV2 | TGTGCCAGCGGGACAGGGGGGACAACCCCCTACGAGCAGTACTTC | CASGTGGTTPYEQYF
- | TRBJ1-4 | - | TRBV28 | TGTGCCAGCACTCTCGTCTTCGGAGCTAATGAAAAACTGTTTTTT | CASTLVFGANEKLFF
- | TRBJ2-6 | - | TRBV5-6 | TGTGCCAGCAGCCGAAGGTACTCTGGGGCCAACGTCCTGACTTTC | CASSRRYSGANVLTF
- | TRBJ2-2 | few | TRBV10-1 | TGCGCCAGCAGTGAGGACCCCCTCCCGAACACCGGGGAGCTGTTTTTT | CASSEDPLPNTGELFF
- | TRBJ1-3 | - | TRBV5-1 | TGCGCCAGCAGCTTCGGTATCCGCGGGAACACCATATATTTT | CASSFGIRGNTIYF
- | TRBJ2-7 | - | TRBV4-3 | TGCGCCAGCAGCCATGGCAGGGGCGAGCAGTACTTC | CASSHGRGEQYF
- | TRBJ1-1 | - | TRBV5-1 | TGCGCCAGCAGCTTGGCCCCTCAGGTGAACACTGAAGCTTTCTTT | CASSLAPQVNTEAFF
- | TRBJ1-5 | - | TRBV15 | TGTGCCACCAGCATTGGGGTTGAAAGGCCCCAGCATTTT | CATSIGVERPQHF
TRBD2 | TRBJ2-4 | - | TRBV2 | TGTGCCAGCGGGAGGGGCAAACCCTTAGCCAAAAACATTCAGTACTTC | CASGRGKPLAKNIQYF
- | TRBJ2-7 | - | TRBV7-9 | TGTGCCAGCAGCTTGGGCCCCGGGTACGAGCAGTACTTC | CASSLGPGYEQYF
- | TRBJ2-7 | - | TRBV20-1 | TGCAGTGCTAGGACTCGCCACGAGCAGTACTTC | CSARTRHEQYF
TRBD2 | TRBJ2-2 | - | TRBV7-9 | TGTGCCAGCAGCCTGGGCGGACTAGCGGTAACCGGGGAGCTGTTTTTT | CASSLGGLAVTGELFF
- | TRBJ1-1 | - | TRBV6-5 | TGTGCCAGCAGGTACAGCCATTTTAACACTGAAGCTTTCTTT | CASRYSHFNTEAFF
TRBD1 | TRBJ2-5 | few | TRBV4-1 | TGCGCCAGCAGCCAAGGACAGGGGGAGACCCAGTACTTC | CASSQGQGETQYF
- | TRBJ2-7 | - | TRBV4-2 | TGTGCCAGCAGCCAAGGGGGCCCAGAGCCGTCCTACGAGCAGTACTTC | CASSQGGPEPSYEQYF
TRBD1 | TRBJ1-1 | - | TRBV7-9 | TGTGCCAGCAGCCGACAGGGTATGAACACTGAAGCTTTCTTT | CASSRQGMNTEAFF
TRBD2 | TRBJ2-1 | - | TRBV5-1 | TGCGCCAGCAGCCACACCGGGACTAGAGGCAATGAGCAGTTCTTC | CASSHTGTRGNEQFF
- | TRBJ2-3 | - | TRBV2 | TGTGCCAGCAGTCCCCTAGAGGATACGCAGTATTTT | CASSPLEDTQYF
TRBD2 | TRBJ2-2 | - | TRBV5-1 | TGCGCCAGCAGCCTTACGACTAGCGGGAGGGCAACCACCGGGGAGCTGTTTTTT | CASSLTTSGRATTGELFF
TRBD1 | TRBJ2-2 | - | TRBV7-3 | TGTGCCAGCAGCTTATCGCAGCAGGGGGTCGCCACCGGGGAGCTGTTTTTT | CASSLSQQGVATGELFF
TRBD2 | TRBJ2-1 | - | TRBV2 | TGTGCCAGCAGGGGACTAGCGGGAGTCAATGAGCAGTTCTTC | CASRGLAGVNEQFF
- | TRBJ2-7 | - | TRBV29-1 | TGCAGCGTGAAGGGGGGGCAGGGATCATCCTACGAGCAGTACTTC | CSVKGGQGSSYEQYF
- | TRBJ2-2 | - | TRBV28 | TGTGCCAGCAGTTTAATCCGCCCCACCGGGGAGCTGTTTTTT | CASSLIRPTGELFF
- | TRBJ1-2 | once | TRBV7-2 | TGTGCCAGCAGCTTAGAGACAGGAGCGGACTATGGCTACACCTTC | CASSLETGADYGYTF
TRBD1 | TRBJ1-1 | - | TRBV7-2 | TGTGCCAGCAGCGGGGCCGGGACAGGGAACACTGAAGCTTTCTTT | CASSGAGTGNTEAFF
- | TRBJ2-2 | - | TRBV28 | TGTGCCAGCAGTTTCACGAACACCGGGGAGCTGTTTTTT | CASSFTNTGELFF
TRBD2 | TRBJ2-3 | - | TRBV29-1 | TGCAGCGTCGGACTAGCGGGATACACAGATACGCAGTATTTT | CSVGLAGYTDTQYF
TRBD2 | TRBJ2-2 | - | TRBV27 | TGTGCCAGCAGTTCAAGGACTAGCGGGAGGGCTCACACCGGGGAGCTGTTTTTT | CASSSRTSGRAHTGELFF
- | TRBJ2-7 | - | TRBV6-5 | TGTGCCAGCAGTTACTCTGCCTACCTGGCCGACGAGCAGTACTTC | CASSYSAYLADEQYF